These 12 T cell receptor beta chains were sequenced from one sample in a study of shared clonotypes between healthy human individuals. Sequencing was performed with immunoSEQ multiplex PCR; in TCRdb, only in-frame clones are kept and a portion is missing. The sample lists 750,000 to 1,000,000 clones, 90% to 95% occurring once. In the naive CD8 group, cells lacked CD45RO and were positively selected for CCR7, so terminally differentiated effector memory CD45RA+ cells were left out. What was sequenced was naive CD8+ T cells sorted from blood. All receptors come from a man between 25 and 39 years old in good health.

DNA of the CDR3: TGTGCCAGCAGTTTGAATGATCCGCGGGGGGCTCAGGGCAATCAGCCCCAGCATTTT. Its protein is CASSLNDPRGAQGNQPQHF. The chain uses TRBV27 and TRBJ1-5, with D possibly being TRBD1 (6 bases). In germline, CDR1 is MNHEY, CDR2 SMNVEV (reference sequence). V lost 3 bases and J lost 2, with 23 bases in between. There are 19 residues in the CDR3.

As for this clone: This CDR3 is also generated by other DNA sequences in the sample. This chain uses TRBV11-2 with TRBJ2-1, with D possibly TRBD2 on 6 matching bases. Germline V gene data show CDR1 as SGHAT and CDR2 as FQNNGV. Trimming stripped 5 bases from V and 7 bases from J, with 15 bases between. The CDR3 has 14 residues. CDR3 DNA: TGTGCCAGCAGCCTCGGGACTGGTGGGAATGAGCAGTTCTTC. Its protein is CASSLGTGGNEQFF.

The chain carries TRBV28 and TRBJ1-5, with 7 nucleotides matching TRBD1. CDR3 length equals 14 residues. Germline CDR1 is MDHEN and CDR2 is SYDVKM. J gave up 4 bases and V 4 bases, and 4 bases lay outside the gene matches. The CDR3 sequence is CASSSPRGNQPQHF. The CDR3 bases are TGTGCCAGCAGTTCGCCCAGGGGGAATCAGCCCCAGCATTTT. Based on the CDR3 plus reference TRBV28 and TRBJ1-5, the full variable domain is DVKVTQSSRYLVKRTGEKVFLECVQDMDHENMFWYRQDPGLGLRLIYFSYDVKMKEKGDIPEGYSVSREKKERFSLILESASTNQTSMYLCASSSPRGNQPQHFGDGTRLSIL.

The rearrangement joins TRBV14 to TRBJ2-7, with D perhaps TRBD1 (6 bases). Trimming took off 4 bases at V and 5 bases at J, with 21 bases between the two ends. Germline lookup yields CDR1 SGHDN and CDR2 FVKESK. The CDR3 is made up of 16 amino acids. The CDR3 coding sequence is TGTGCCAGCAGCCCTCCCCTCCCGACAGGTCCCCACGAGCAGTACTTC. This sequence encodes CASSPPLPTGPHEQYF.

The chain joins TRBV9 to TRBJ2-1, with TRBD2 matching over 10 bases. The CDR3 extends over 16 amino acids. Germline CDR1 reads SGDLS; CDR2 reads YYNGEE. Trimming took 0 bases from V and 5 from J; bases not matched to a gene: 5. The CDR3 protein is CASSVVGTSGDNEQFF. In DNA form, the CDR3 reads TGTGCCAGCAGCGTAGTAGGAACTAGCGGGGACAATGAGCAGTTCTTC.

This clone was recorded once. The sample holds other DNA sequences that translate to the same CDR3. CDR3 loop: CASSSRTSSTDTQYF. DNA for the CDR3: TGCGCCAGCAGCTCCCGGACTAGCAGTACAGATACGCAGTATTTT. The chain uses TRBV5-1 and TRBJ2-3; 8 bases fit TRBD2. In germline, CDR1 is SGHRS, CDR2 YFSETQ. V was pared by 3 bases and J by 3 bases, with 6 bases of the junction left unmatched. This CDR3 is built from 15 residues. The complete variable domain, with remaining parts taken from reference TRBV5-1 and TRBJ2-3, reads KAGVTQTPRYLIKTRGQQVTLSCSPISGHRSVSWYQQTPGQGLQFLFEYFSETQRNKGNFPGRFSGRQFSNSRSEMNVSTLELGDSALYLCASSSRTSSTDTQYFGPGTRLTVL.

This sequence joins TRBV19 and TRBJ1-2; tentative D call: TRBD1 (5 bases). Trimming left V 5 bases short and J 4 bases short, with 14 bases between. The V gene's germline CDR1 is LNHDA and CDR2 SQIVND (reference sequence). CDR3 length: 14 amino acids. The CDR3 region is CASSDSQQIYGYTF. CDR3 DNA sequence: TGTGCCAGTAGTGACAGCCAACAGATCTATGGCTACACCTTC.

CDR3 coding DNA: TGTGCCAGCAGCTCGACAGGGGGCGAGGGGACCCAGTACTTC. Its protein is CASSSTGGEGTQYF. The J gene is TRBJ2-5, the V gene TRBV11-3; 10 nucleotides match TRBD1. CDR3 size: 14 residues. The V segment lost 4 bases and the J segment 7 bases; nucleotides outside the gene matches: 6. CDR1 is SGHNT and CDR2 is YENEEA in the germline V gene.

A single count supports this clone. The chain employs TRBV9 and TRBJ2-5; D not certain. Per germline, CDR1 SGDLS and CDR2 YYNGEE. V was trimmed by 4 bases and J by 5 bases, leaving 18 bases between them. The CDR3 is 15 amino acids. The CDR3 protein is CASSWVGNSDETQYF. CDR3 coding DNA: TGTGCCAGCAGCTGGGTGGGGAACTCGGATGAGACCCAGTACTTC.

The rearrangement links TRBV5-6 to TRBJ2-3; no clear D gene. With 4 bases removed from V and 2 bases from J, the gap between germline ends came to 5 bases. This CDR3 is built from 12 residues. The germline V gene encodes CDR1 SGHDT and CDR2 YYEEEE. DNA of the CDR3: TGTGCCAGCAGCCCCTACACAGATACGCAGTATTTT. It specifies CASSPYTDTQYF.

This rearrangement joins TRBV19 to TRBJ2-1, with D unclear. CDR1 is LNHDA and CDR2 is SQIVND in the germline V gene (reference sequence). The CDR3 sequence is 15 residues long. V was trimmed by 3 bases and J by 0 bases, leaving 9 bases between them. CDR3 DNA: TGTGCCAGTAGTATTTCCCTCTACTCCTACAATGAGCAGTTCTTC. Protein sequence: CASSISLYSYNEQFF. The full variable domain, completed using reference TRBV19 and TRBJ2-1, is DGGITQSPKYLFRKEGQNVTLSCEQNLNHDAMYWYRQDPGQGLRLIYYSQIVNDFQKGDIAEGYSVSREKKESFPLTVTSAQKNPTAFYLCASSISLYSYNEQFFGPGTRLTVL.

This sequence joins TRBV6-6 and TRBJ2-5; D remains unclear. CDR3 length equals 15 residues. Germline V CDR1 and CDR2: MNHNY, SVGAGI (reference sequence). Trimming removed 0 bases at V and 2 bases at J, with 10 bases between. The CDR3 DNA sequence: TGTGCCAGCAGTTACTCGAATTCAGCACAAGAGACCCAGTACTTC. Protein sequence: CASSYSNSAQETQYF.